Listed here are 8 T cell receptor beta chains from one sample, sequenced in a study of read filtering for tumor transcriptome and immune sequencing. From 300 to 450 ng of RNA, a library with molecular barcoded alpha/delta and beta/gamma adaptors was made. TCRdb passed the reads through MiXCR, listing each CDR3 protein once. The data show roughly 25,000 distinct CDR3 sequences, with roughly an eighth seen just once and around 47% held by the top ten. The specimen sequenced was a population of CD138-negative cells sorted from bone marrow. Receptor source: a donor at least 40 years old with multiple myeloma.

In this sample, this clonotype turned up many times. The J gene is TRBJ2-1, the V gene TRBV29-1, with 13 bases lining up with TRBD2. V lost 7 bases to trimming and J lost 5 bases; unmatched junction nucleotides: 5. This CDR3 contains 14 residues. Germline V gene lookup returns CDR1 SQVTM and CDR2 ANQGSEA. In nucleotides, the CDR3 is TGCAGCGGGACTAGCGGGAGCCTTAACAATGAGCAGTTCTTC. Translated: CSGTSGSLNNEQFF.

Ten or more counts support this clonotype. This chain joins TRBV3-1 and TRBJ2-3; D is unclear. The CDR3 is 11 residues long. V was shortened by 2 bases and J by 6 bases, with 3 bases between the two germline ends. Per the germline V gene, CDR1 is LGHDT and CDR2 is YNNKEL (reference sequence). CDR3 region: CASSQRDTQYF. The CDR3 region has the DNA TGTGCCAGCAGCCAAAGGGATACGCAGTATTTT.

This clonotype was counted at least ten times. For the CDR3, the DNA is TGTGCCAGCAGCCCAAACGGAGGGGTACAAGAGACCCAGTACTTC. The encoded protein is CASSPNGGVQETQYF. J is TRBJ2-5 and V is TRBV5-6; tentatively, D is TRBD2 (6 bases). This CDR3 contains 15 residues. Germline V lookup: CDR1 SGHDT, CDR2 YYEEEE. V was cut by 4 bases and J by 2 bases, with 15 bases left in between.

To note about this clonotype: This probably arose from a read error, given a far larger clone one base away. This chain links TRBV7-6 with TRBJ2-3, with D possibly matching TRBD2 (5 bases). CDR1 and CDR2 from the germline V gene are SGHVS and FNYEAQ. This CDR3 has 16 residues. CDR3 in amino acids: CASSLSALGSTDMQYF. The CDR3, as DNA: TGTGCCAGCAGCTTATCAGCGCTTGGGAGCACAGATATGCAGTATTTT.

This clonotype was recorded a few times. A clone one base away is much larger, so this may be a read error. The J gene is TRBJ2-5, the V gene TRBV3-1, with 10 bases identical to TRBD2. The germline gives CDR1 LGHDT, CDR2 YNNKEL (reference sequence). The CDR3 covers 17 residues. The CDR3 region has the DNA TGTGCCAGCATCCAAGACCCCCCTAGCGGGAGACAAGAGACCCAGTACTTC. It specifies CASIQDPPSGRQETQYF.

This clonotype was detected ten times or more. The V call is TRBV30, the J call TRBJ2-7, with 7 bases aligning to TRBD2. This CDR3 region has 14 residues. Looked up from germline, CDR1 is GTSNPN and CDR2 is SVGIG (reference sequence). V gave up 2 bases and J gave up 5 bases; unmatched junction bases: 9. The CDR3 nucleotides are TGTGCCTGGAGTAACGGCGGGAGTCGGAACGAGCAGTACTTC. This sequence encodes CAWSNGGSRNEQYF.

The CDR3 region is CSARIAGARETQYF. The DNA for the CDR3 is TGCAGTGCTAGGATCGCAGGGGCGAGAGAGACCCAGTACTTC. The chain couples TRBV20-1 to TRBJ2-5, with D perhaps matching TRBD1 (6 bases). The CDR3 length is 14 residues. V lost 3 bases and J 4 bases, leaving 15 bases between the germline ends. Germline CDR1 and CDR2: DFQATT and SNEGSKA (reference sequence).

This clonotype was recorded at least ten times. The V call is TRBV6-4, the J call TRBJ2-3; unclear D gene. CDR3 length: 15 residues. Between the trimmed V and J ends, which lost 4 bases and 0 bases, there was a span of 11 bases. Germline assignment: CDR1 MRHNA and CDR2 SNTAGT. Written as DNA, the CDR3 is TGTGCCAGCAGTGTTCCTGACGATAGCACAGATACGCAGTATTTT. Amino acid sequence: CASSVPDDSTDTQYF.